Described below is a single T cell receptor beta chain sequence and its context. There is no known antigen for this receptor. The input lacks base qualities; no much larger clone sits a single base away. The entry originates in a study of CD8+ T cells in alopecia areata (dated by TCRdb to 2016 to 2019). For the wider study: The treated patients, all with moderate-to-severe alopecia areata, were enrolled in an open-label pilot trial of oral tofacitinib given at 5 to 10 mg twice daily. Tofacitinib was given for 6 to 18 months, followed by 6 months of follow-up off drug to assess delayed response and recurrence. High-throughput TCRbeta sequencing was used to examine T cell clonal expansion in alopecia areata in both the C3H/HeJ mouse model and human patients. On the human side, TCRbeta sequencing was run on scalp tissue and on sorted CD4+ and CD8+ peripheral blood T cells from healthy controls and from alopecia areata patients with either patchy or totalis/universalis disease. Biopsies were taken from tofacitinib-treated patients at baseline and at 4 and 24 weeks of treatment, and a later scalp biopsy was taken in several of the tofacitinib-treated patients. Clonality in the scalp was compared among normal scalp (n=4), patchy alopecia areata scalp (n=8), and alopecia totalis/universalis scalp (n=8). RNA was obtained with the PAXgene miRNA kit for fixed scalp, the miRNeasy kit for PBMCs, and the RNeasy kit for mouse skin. Amplification of TCRbeta CDR3 regions was done by immunoSEQ multiplex PCR using 35 Vbeta forward primers and 13 Jbeta reverse primers. Points the paper makes about the study in general: Unlike mouse skin, which is dominated by gammadelta T cells, normal human skin has resident alphabeta T cells that are also sequenced, and this complicates analysis of the scalp TCR repertoire. TCR sequences shared between patients were less clear than in mice, possibly partly because of HLA diversity in the patient population. Lesional scalp, especially in alopecia totalis/universalis, showed higher clonality and more expanded CD8+ clones than normal scalp, suggesting antigenic drive.

Peripheral blood and lesional scalp punch biopsies were obtained from patients with alopecia areata. Human scalp biopsies were immediately fixed in PAXgene tissue containers. Library creation used the immunoSEQ multiplex PCR assay. To provide template for TCR sequencing, every sample had RNA extracted and reverse transcribed into cDNA. SuperScript III was used for first-strand cDNA synthesis, primed with a 2:1 mix of oligo-dT and random hexamers. Amplification bias was assessed with a synthetic immune receptor repertoire, and residual bias was removed computationally. For the original study's pipeline: Raw reads were preprocessed to remove errors, and CDR3 was defined by IMGT conventions from the conserved cysteine to phenylalanine. Clonality was computed as 1 minus the Shannon entropy, with the entropy normalized by log2 of the number of productive unique TCRs. CD4 or CD8 identity of scalp clones was inferred by cross-referencing scalp TCRbeta sequences with sorted blood CD4 and CD8 repertoires. As stored in TCRdb, this immuneACCESS dataset retains in-frame rearrangements with V and J assigned. A fraction of the clones does not appear; measured against another copy, unresolved V genes explain less than half of the discrepancy, and the remainder lacks a known reason. V and J calls and clone size are given by that table; D and trimming were obtained from the DNA. This sample has about 9,700 clones in its table, and 65% to 80% of those were observed once. Approximately 14% of the sample is in the top ten clones.

CDR1 and CDR2 are read off the germline V gene as SNHLY and FYNNEI. V is reduced by 7 bases and J by 2 bases, leaving a spacing of 9 bases between them. Including cysteine and phenylalanine, the CDR3 has 13 amino acids. Of all the DNA, just the CDR3 is kept, 39 bases in frame from base 1. Sequenced: skin. The receptor comes from a human donor with alopecia areata. The receptor chain draws on TRBV2 and TRBJ1-5, with the D gene call left open. The DNA reads TGTGCCAGCACCCGGGAGGGCAATCAGCCCCAGCATTTT. Its translation is CASTREGNQPQHF.